This TCR beta chain was captured by sequencing in a study of identical twins. TCRdb redid the calling of the 5' RACE reads with MiXCR, one entry per CDR3 protein. The sample includes about 330,000 distinct CDR3 sequences, roughly an eighth of them seen just once. This sample also belongs to another study, concerning yellow fever vaccine responses in identical twins.

The receptor's source is a woman between 18 and 30 years old in good health. The sequenced sample was CD8+ T cells sorted from blood.

The CDR3 region is CASSHSTELFF. CDR3 coding DNA: TGTGCCAGCAGCCATAGTACGGAGCTGTTTTTT. This chain links TRBV3-1 with TRBJ2-2; D call uncertain. Germline CDR1 and CDR2: LGHDT and YNNKEL (reference sequence). The CDR3 is made up of 11 amino acids. V was clipped by 3 bases and J by 10 bases, with 6 bases between them.